Listed below are T cell receptor beta chains from one sample, sequenced in a study of T cell repertoires in cytomegalovirus infection. Their antigen targets remain unknown. TCRdb itself ran the reads through MiXCR, one entry per CDR3 protein. The table shows 300,000 to 400,000 distinct CDR3 sequences, with roughly 28% occurring only once. Sequencing was performed on cultured PBMCs, taken from culture after CMV antigen stimulation. These receptor sequences come from a human donor in good health (CMV status not recorded). Some clones in this sample may be carry-over from other donors' samples. The CDR3 runs from the conserved cysteine through the conserved F or W. The D gene is left open where the match is weak. The listing skips clone size in some rows; elsewhere it reads once, few, many or a size class.

clone_size j_call v_call d_call cdr3_nt cdr3_aa
NA TRBJ1-2 TRBV3-1 TRBD1 TGTGCCAGCAGCCAAGCCGGGACAGGGGGATGGAACTATGGCTACACCTTC CASSQAGTGGWNYGYTF
NA TRBJ1-1 TRBV3-1 NA TGTGCCAGCAGCCAAACAGGGCCCACTGAAGCTTTCTTT CASSQTGPTEAFF
few TRBJ1-5 TRBV28 NA TGTGCCAGCGCGCCCGATAGCAATCAGCCCCAGCATTTT CASAPDSNQPQHF
NA TRBJ1-5 TRBV18 NA TGTGCCAGCTCACCTGAAAGTTATCAGCCCCAGCATTTT CASSPESYQPQHF
NA TRBJ1-1 TRBV27 NA TGTGCCAGCAGTGTCGCTTCAGGGGCTGGCACTGAAGCTTTCTTT CASSVASGAGTEAFF
NA TRBJ1-5 TRBV20-1 NA TGCAGTGCTAGAGTGGATAGAAACAATCAGCCCCAGCATTTT CSARVDRNNQPQHF
NA TRBJ2-1 TRBV29-1 NA TGCAGCGTTGAAGGCAGGAGCTCCTACAATGAGCAGTTCTTC CSVEGRSSYNEQFF
few TRBJ2-1 TRBV7-9 NA TGTGCCAGCAGCCAAACGTCTGCCGCCTACAATGAGCAGTTCTTC CASSQTSAAYNEQFF
NA TRBJ2-7 TRBV4-1 TRBD1 TGCGCCAGCAGCCAAGATGAGAAAACAGGGGCCCTTTACGAGCAGTACTTC CASSQDEKTGALYEQYF
NA TRBJ1-5 TRBV12-3/TRBV12-4 NA TGTGCCAGCAGCCCGGGGGCAGGGAAGCGTTTCCAAGGGGACAGCAATCAGCCCCAGCATTTT CASSPGAGKRFQGDSNQPQHF
NA TRBJ2-7 TRBV2 NA TGTGCCAGCAGTCACCCTCTTATCTCCTACGAGCAGTACTTC CASSHPLISYEQYF
NA TRBJ2-1 TRBV6-5 TRBD2 TGTGCCAGCAGTTACTATGCCCCGGGACTAGCGGGAACCTACAATGAGCAGTTCTTC CASSYYAPGLAGTYNEQFF
many TRBJ2-1 TRBV7-8 NA TGTGCCAGCAGCTTAGTCTGGGCCAGCTCCTACAATGAGCAGTTCTTC CASSLVWASSYNEQFF
few TRBJ1-1 TRBV7-9 TRBD1 TGTGCCAGCAGCTTCACAGGGGGGGCGACGAACACTGAAGCTTTCTTT CASSFTGGATNTEAFF
NA TRBJ2-1 TRBV7-6 NA TGTGCCAGCAGCGCCAACGTGAATGAGCAGTTCTTC CASSANVNEQFF
NA TRBJ1-5 TRBV4-1 NA TGCGCCAGCAGCCAAGGGTTCGTAGGGGGACGGGGTGACCCCAATCAGCCCCAGCATTTT CASSQGFVGGRGDPNQPQHF
few TRBJ2-6 TRBV15 NA TGTGCCACCAGCAGAGATCGACAGGCGACGAGCTCTGGGGCCAACGTCCTGACTTTC CATSRDRQATSSGANVLTF
few TRBJ2-5 TRBV27 NA TGTGCCAGCAGCCCTCAGACTCTTCAAGAGACCCAGTACTTC CASSPQTLQETQYF
NA TRBJ2-1 TRBV7-2 NA TGTGCCAGCAGCTCCCCCACATCGGATGAGCAGTTCTTC CASSSPTSDEQFF
NA TRBJ2-5 TRBV7-9 TRBD1 TGTGCCAGCAGCTTAGCCCCCCGGACAGGACACCAAGAGACCCAGTACTTC CASSLAPRTGHQETQYF
once TRBJ1-2 TRBV20-1 NA TGCAGTGCTAGACTAAAAGGGTGGGAGGGCTATGGCTACACCTTC CSARLKGWEGYGYTF
once TRBJ1-2 TRBV5-1 NA TGCGCCAGCAGCTCCTTACCTCGCCGGGGCTACACCTTC CASSSLPRRGYTF
NA TRBJ1-1 TRBV7-8 NA TGTGCCAGCAGCTTAGGGCAGAGCCGCACTGAAGCTTTCTTT CASSLGQSRTEAFF
many TRBJ2-5 TRBV7-8 TRBD2 TGTGCCAGCAGCCCCCAGGGAGGGGTAGAGACCCAGTACTTC CASSPQGGVETQYF
few TRBJ1-1 TRBV20-1 NA TGCAGTGCTAGAGAAAACTTGAACACTGAAGCTTTCTTT CSARENLNTEAFF
few TRBJ1-2 TRBV7-2 NA TGTGCCAGCAGCTTAGGGGGGCAGGCTAACTATGGCTACACCTTC CASSLGGQANYGYTF
NA TRBJ2-3 TRBV18 NA TGTGCCAGCTCACCAGACCGAGATACGCAGTATTTT CASSPDRDTQYF
NA TRBJ1-4 TRBV9 NA TGTGCCAGCAGCCCAAGCTTTCGGCAGAGGACTAATGAAAAACTGTTTTTT CASSPSFRQRTNEKLFF
few TRBJ2-3 TRBV6-1 NA TGTGCCAGCACGGTCTACCCCACAGATACGCAGTATTTT CASTVYPTDTQYF
NA TRBJ1-4 TRBV6-5 NA TGTGCCAGCACCAGGTCCAATCCGGCTAATGAAAAACTGTTTTTT CASTRSNPANEKLFF
NA TRBJ1-5 TRBV28 NA TGTGCCAGCGGTGGCAAGCCCCAGCATTTT CASGGKPQHF
few TRBJ1-3 TRBV28 NA TGTGCCAGCAGTCCCCCTCCTACGGGAAACACCATATATTTT CASSPPPTGNTIYF
NA TRBJ2-7 TRBV20-1 TRBD1 TGCAGTGCGAGCAGGACAGGGGCCTACGAGCAGTACTTC CSASRTGAYEQYF
few TRBJ2-1 TRBV19 TRBD2 TGTGCCAGTAGTATACGGCGGGAGGTACCCTACAATGAGCAGTTCTTC CASSIRREVPYNEQFF
many TRBJ2-3 TRBV5-5 TRBD1 TGTGCCAGCAGCCCAACAGGGGGCGGGACAGATACGCAGTATTTT CASSPTGGGTDTQYF
few TRBJ1-1 TRBV20-1 NA TGCAGTGTTATCCGGGACCTACGAACAAATGAAGCTTTCTTT CSVIRDLRTNEAFF
NA TRBJ1-1 TRBV4-1 NA TGCGCCAGCAGCCCATTGCTGAACACTGAAGCTTTCTTT CASSPLLNTEAFF
NA TRBJ1-5 TRBV6-1 NA TGTGCCAGCAGATCTCATAGCAATCAGCCCCAGCATTTT CASRSHSNQPQHF
NA TRBJ2-3 TRBV7-6 NA TGTGCCAGCAGCTTTGCCGGGACGGACACAGATACGCAGTATTTT CASSFAGTDTDTQYF
few TRBJ1-1 TRBV12-3/TRBV12-4 NA TGTGCCAGCAAATGGATGAACACTGAAGCTTTCTTT CASKWMNTEAFF